Sequencing of this T cell receptor beta chain was carried out in a study of T-cell memory formation after mild COVID-19. The CDR3 loop spans 16 amino acids. The germline V gene encodes CDR1 SEHNR and CDR2 FQNEAQ (reference sequence). With V trimmed by 4 bases and J by 3 bases, 6 bases remained unmatched. This clonotype has just a few counts. From the 5' RACE reads, TCRdb called clonotypes with MiXCR, one entry per CDR3 protein. The sample contains hundreds of thousands of distinct CDR3 sequences, roughly 17% of which appear only once. V and J are TRBV7-9 and TRBJ2-1; 10 nucleotides match TRBD2. Sequencing used PBMCs or a T cell subset sorted from them (not recorded which). The sequence derives from an adult woman who had mild COVID-19 (a few samples of this study predate the infection). Cell type and time point are not known. CDR3 region: CASSSLAGERYNEQFF. The CDR3, as DNA: TGTGCCAGCAGCTCTCTAGCGGGGGAGCGCTACAATGAGCAGTTCTTC. Full variable domain (rest looked up from reference TRBV7-9 and TRBJ2-1): DTGVSQNPRHKITKRGQNVTFRCDPISEHNRLYWYRQTLGQGPEFLTYFQNEAQLEKSRLLSDRFSAERPKGSFSTLEIQRTEQGDSAMYLCASSSLAGERYNEQFFGPGTRLTVL.